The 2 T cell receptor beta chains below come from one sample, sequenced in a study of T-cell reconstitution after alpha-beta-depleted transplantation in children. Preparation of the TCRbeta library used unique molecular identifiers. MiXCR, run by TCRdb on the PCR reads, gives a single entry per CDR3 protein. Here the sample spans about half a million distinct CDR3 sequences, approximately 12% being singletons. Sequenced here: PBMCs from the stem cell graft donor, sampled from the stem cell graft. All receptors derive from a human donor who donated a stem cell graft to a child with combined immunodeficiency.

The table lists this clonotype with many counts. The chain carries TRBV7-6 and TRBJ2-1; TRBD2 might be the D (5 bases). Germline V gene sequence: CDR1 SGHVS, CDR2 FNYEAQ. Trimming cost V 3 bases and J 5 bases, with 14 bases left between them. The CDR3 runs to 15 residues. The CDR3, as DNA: TGTGCCAGCAGCTTTCTGGCGGGCGCTCACAATGAGCAGTTCTTC. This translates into CASSFLAGAHNEQFF. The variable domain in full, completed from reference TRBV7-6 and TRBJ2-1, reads GAGVSQSPRYKVTKRGQDVALRCDPISGHVSLYWYRQALGQGPEFLTYFNYEAQQDKSGLPNDRFSAERPEGSISTLTIQRTEQRDSAMYRCASSFLAGAHNEQFFGPGTRLTVL.

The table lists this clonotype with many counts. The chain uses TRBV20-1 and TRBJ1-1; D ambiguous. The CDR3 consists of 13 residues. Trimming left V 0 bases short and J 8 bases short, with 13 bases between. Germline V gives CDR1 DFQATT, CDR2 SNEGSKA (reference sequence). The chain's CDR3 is CSAREIRYSEAFF. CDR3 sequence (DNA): TGCAGTGCTAGAGAGATAAGGTATTCCGAAGCTTTCTTT.